These 3 T cell receptor beta chains share one sample of origin, sequenced in a study of graft-versus-host responses after intestinal transplantation. For these receptors, no antigen is known. Clones were read by immunoSEQ multiplex PCR, and TCRdb kept only the in-frame ones, dropping some. The table has 86,000 or so clones, about 89% seen once; the top ten hold around 5.8%. The input for sequencing was unstimulated CD8+ T cells sorted from spleen or lymph node cells, taken before intestinal transplant. The receptor set was obtained from a human donor who received an intestinal transplant.

The CDR3 loop is CASSPPGGATDTQYF. The CDR3 region has the DNA TGTGCCAGCAGCCCACCTGGGGGGGCCACAGATACGCAGTATTTT. The J gene is TRBJ2-3, the V gene TRBV9, with a possible D match to TRBD2 (7 bases). This CDR3 region has 15 residues. Germline lookup yields CDR1 SGDLS and CDR2 YYNGEE. V was pared by 4 bases and J by 2 bases, with 14 bases between.

This chain links TRBV7-2 with TRBJ2-7; no clear D. The germline V and J ends were trimmed by 0 bases and 3 bases, with 9 bases remaining between them. The CDR3 has 14 amino acids. CDR1 and CDR2 from the germline V gene are SGHTA and FQGNSA. CDR3 coding DNA: TGTGCCAGCAGCTTAGCTATTTCTAACTACGAGCAGTACTTC. Translation gives CASSLAISNYEQYF.

The gene calls are TRBV19 and TRBJ2-7; 8 bases match TRBD1. This CDR3 is built from 14 residues. V lost 5 bases, J lost 3 bases, and 6 bases stayed unmatched. The germline V gene encodes CDR1 LNHDA and CDR2 SQIVND (reference sequence). The CDR3 DNA reads as TGTGCCAGTAGTCATAGGACAGGGATCTACGAGCAGTACTTC. Translated: CASSHRTGIYEQYF.